This TCR beta chain was documented in a study of cytomegalovirus exposure and HLA in healthy donors. Remarks on this clone: Its specificity is unknown.

Researchers ran the PCR with 60 Vbeta and 13 Jbeta primers. Profiled with immunoSEQ multiplex PCR; TCRdb holds only in-frame clones, not every one. The sample records around 91,000 clones, around 60% being singletons. CDR3 length: 17 amino acids. The junction had 15 bases not matched to a gene; V was cut back by 4 bases and J by 5 bases. The germline CDR1 and CDR2 sequences are MDHEN and SYDVKM. General observations from the study: Exclusion applied to some V segments, including TRBV6-2 and TRBV6-3, as they were indistinguishable. Productive status was seen about 90% or about 30% of the time for most TCR beta V segments in an earlier analysis. Later work found most CMV-associated TCR beta chains apparently HLA-restricted.

Sequenced input: PBMCs. The source of this sequence is a human donor in good health. V usage is TRBV28 and J usage is TRBJ2-3; TRBD1 matches 7 bases. As DNA, the CDR3 is TGTGCCAGCAGTTCCAGGGGGAGCCTCGTACCCCTAGATACGCAGTATTTT. This gives the protein CASSSRGSLVPLDTQYF. The full variable domain, rest sourced from reference TRBV28 and TRBJ2-3, is DVKVTQSSRYLVKRTGEKVFLECVQDMDHENMFWYRQDPGLGLRLIYFSYDVKMKEKGDIPEGYSVSREKKERFSLILESASTNQTSMYLCASSSRGSLVPLDTQYFGPGTRLTVL.